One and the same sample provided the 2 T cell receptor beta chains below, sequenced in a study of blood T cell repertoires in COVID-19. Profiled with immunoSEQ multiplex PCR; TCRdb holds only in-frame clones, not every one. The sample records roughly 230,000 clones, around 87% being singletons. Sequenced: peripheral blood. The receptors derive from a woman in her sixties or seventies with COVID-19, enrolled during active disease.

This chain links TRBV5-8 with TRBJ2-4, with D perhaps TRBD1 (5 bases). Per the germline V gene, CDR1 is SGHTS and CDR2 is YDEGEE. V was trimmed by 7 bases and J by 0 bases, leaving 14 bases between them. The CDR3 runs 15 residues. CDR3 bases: TGTGCCAGCGGCCAGGGTCGGGTAGCCAAAAACATTCAGTACTTC. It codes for CASGQGRVAKNIQYF.

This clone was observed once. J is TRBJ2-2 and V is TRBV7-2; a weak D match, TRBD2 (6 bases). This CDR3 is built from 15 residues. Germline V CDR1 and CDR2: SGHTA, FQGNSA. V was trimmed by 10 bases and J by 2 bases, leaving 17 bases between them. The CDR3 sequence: CATRRDVLNTGELFF. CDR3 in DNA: TGTGCCACCCGGCGGGACGTACTTAACACCGGGGAGCTGTTTTTT.